The 31 T cell receptor beta chains below were found in one sample sequenced in a study of shared clonotypes between healthy human individuals. Sequencing used immunoSEQ multiplex PCR; TCRdb keeps in-frame clones, though not all of them. The sample contains 550,000 to 850,000 clones, 72% of which appear only once. Sequencing input: memory CD4+ T cells sorted from blood. Subset given: CD45RA-negative fraction. Every receptor here comes from a woman in her twenties or thirties in good health.

The gene calls are TRBV6-6 and TRBJ1-5; 9 bases map to TRBD1. Trimming cost V 6 bases and J 0 bases; bases outside gene matches: 3. Germline loops: CDR1 MNHNY, CDR2 SVGAGI (reference sequence). The CDR3 has 15 residues. The CDR3 loop reads CASSPTGGSNQPQHF. CDR3 coding DNA: TGTGCCAGCAGCCCGACAGGGGGTAGCAATCAGCCCCAGCATTTT.

The V call is TRBV6-1, the J call TRBJ1-1; 8 bases align to TRBD1. This CDR3 is built from 14 residues. Unmatched junction bases numbered 4, after V lost 3 bases and J lost 4 bases. CDR1 and CDR2 from the germline V gene are MNHNS and SASEGT. DNA for the CDR3: TGTGCCAGCAGTGACAGGGGGCGCGGCACTGAAGCTTTCTTT. This gives the protein CASSDRGRGTEAFF.

This sequence joins TRBV10-2 and TRBJ2-2; TRBD2 is a possible D gene (5 bases). Between the trimmed V and J ends, which lost 6 bases and 4 bases, there was a span of 12 bases. The germline V gene encodes CDR1 WSHSY and CDR2 SAAADI. This CDR3 comprises 14 residues. CDR3 nucleotide sequence: TGCGCCAGCAGACTAGATAAGCGCACCGGGGAGCTGTTTTTT. As protein: CASRLDKRTGELFF.

This rearrangement joins TRBV2 to TRBJ2-7, with D perhaps assigned TRBD1 or TRBD2 (5 bases each). There are 15 residues in the CDR3. The germline gives CDR1 SNHLY, CDR2 FYNNEI. Trimming cost V 7 bases and J 2 bases, with 18 bases left between them. CDR3 coding DNA: TGTGCCAGCATGGGCCGGAGCGGACATACCTACGAGCAGTACTTC. It specifies CASMGRSGHTYEQYF.

Details on this clone: Other nucleotide sequences from this sample produce the same CDR3. The V call is TRBV6-1, the J call TRBJ2-7; 7 bases are shared with TRBD1. The CDR3 sequence is 22 residues long. In germline, CDR1 is MNHNS, CDR2 SASEGT. The V and J ends lost 5 bases and 6 bases, in that order; junction bases with no gene match: 34. DNA of the CDR3: TGTGCCAGCAGTAAAGGGGTGTTCGAGGGGGCGTACTCCCCTAGGCCCAAGGCCGAGCAGTACTTC. Translated, it gives CASSKGVFEGAYSPRPKAEQYF.

The rearrangement joins TRBV19 to TRBJ1-5; 9 bases line up with TRBD1. This CDR3 has 15 residues. Per the germline V gene, CDR1 is LNHDA and CDR2 is SQIVND (reference sequence). The junction had 11 bases not matched to a gene; V was cut back by 7 bases and J by 7 bases. The CDR3 reads CASTGTGFSVQPQHF. The CDR3 DNA reads as TGTGCCAGTACCGGGACAGGGTTTAGTGTCCAGCCCCAGCATTTT.

V gene TRBV19 combines with J gene TRBJ2-3, with 7 bases that match TRBD1. CDR1 is LNHDA and CDR2 is SQIVND in the germline V gene (reference sequence). The trim removed 6 bases at V and 0 bases at J, leaving 6 bases unmatched. This CDR3 has 15 residues. DNA of the CDR3: TGTGCCAGTAGCCGACAGGGATCTAGCACAGATACGCAGTATTTT. Protein: CASSRQGSSTDTQYF.

The rearrangement uses TRBV18 and TRBJ2-5, with a tentative D call TRBD2 (6 bases). Germline-derived CDR1 and CDR2 are KGHSH and LQKENI. The length of the CDR3 is 14 residues. The V end lost 0 bases, the J end lost 3 bases, and 8 bases lay between the germline ends. The CDR3 nucleotides are TGTGCCAGCTCACCACCGGGAGGAGAAGAGACCCAGTACTTC. It specifies CASSPPGGEETQYF.

The rearrangement links TRBV7-8 to TRBJ2-5, with 9 bases matching TRBD1. J lost 5 bases, V lost 5 bases, and 9 bases had no gene match. CDR1 and CDR2 from the germline V gene are SGHVS and FQNEAQ. The CDR3 is made up of 15 amino acids. The CDR3 DNA follows: TGTGCCAGCAGCCCCCGGGACAGGGAATGGGAGACCCAGTACTTC. Its translation: CASSPRDREWETQYF.

The J gene is TRBJ1-2, the V gene TRBV7-5; the D segment call TRBD1 is taken from the table without a DNA check. TRBV7-5 corresponds to a pseudogene. The CDR3 consists of 13 residues. CDR3 sequence reads: CVRIPSQDYGYTF. The DNA of the CDR3 is TGTGTCAGAATCCCGTCACAGGATTATGGCTACACCTTC.

This chain's CDR3 is CASSDWTGSSYNEQFF. The CDR3 DNA follows: TGTGCCAGTAGTGATTGGACAGGGAGCTCCTACAATGAGCAGTTCTTC. J is TRBJ2-1 and V is TRBV19, with 8 bases aligning to TRBD1. The germline V gene has CDR1 LNHDA and CDR2 SQIVND (reference sequence). V gave up 5 bases and J gave up 0 bases; unmatched junction bases: 6. The CDR3 covers 16 residues. The full variable domain, its missing parts supplied by reference TRBV19 and TRBJ2-1, is DGGITQSPKYLFRKEGQNVTLSCEQNLNHDAMYWYRQDPGQGLRLIYYSQIVNDFQKGDIAEGYSVSREKKESFPLTVTSAQKNPTAFYLCASSDWTGSSYNEQFFGPGTRLTVL.

This clone was seen only a few times. The chain recombines TRBV11-2 with TRBJ1-1; possibly TRBD1 for D (6 bases). V was cut by 5 bases and J by 11 bases, with 18 bases left in between. CDR1 is SGHAT, CDR2 FQNNGV, per germline. The CDR3 has 13 residues. For the CDR3, the DNA is TGTGCCAGCAGCCCGGGGGGGCCGGGTATGGCTTTCTTT. Its translation: CASSPGGPGMAFF.

V and J are TRBV29-1 and TRBJ2-7; D might be TRBD1 (6 bases). This CDR3 is built from 15 residues. V dropped 3 bases and J dropped 2 bases, with 17 bases sitting between them. Germline V gives CDR1 SQVTM, CDR2 ANQGSEA. This CDR3 reads CSVDPLQGSPYEQYF. CDR3 DNA: TGCAGCGTTGACCCCCTACAGGGATCGCCCTACGAGCAGTACTTC.

This clone has more than one count but fewer than ten. Other DNA sequences in this specimen translate into the identical CDR3. This rearrangement joins TRBV27 to TRBJ2-7, with 9 bases aligning to TRBD1. The germline gives CDR1 MNHEY, CDR2 SMNVEV (reference sequence). The CDR3 loop spans 12 amino acids. J gave up 5 bases and V 9 bases, and 5 bases lay outside the gene matches. Here the CDR3 DNA reads TGTGCCAGTAGGAACAGGGGGCACGAGCAGTACTTC. This encodes CASRNRGHEQYF.

The CDR3 reads CASSPPGLAGSYEQYF. The CDR3 DNA follows: TGTGCCAGCTCACCACCGGGACTAGCGGGCTCCTACGAGCAGTACTTC. This rearrangement joins TRBV18 to TRBJ2-7; 12 bases are a match to TRBD2. The germline V gene encodes CDR1 KGHSH and CDR2 LQKENI. CDR3 length: 16 residues. J gave up 0 bases and V 0 bases, and 0 bases lay outside the gene matches.

The J gene is TRBJ2-3, the V gene TRBV10-3; 9 bases map to TRBD2. Trimming took 0 bases from V and 4 from J; bases not matched to a gene: 11. The germline CDR1 and CDR2 sequences are ENHRY and SYGVKD. The CDR3 covers 18 residues. The chain's CDR3 is CAISESLRREGPSDTQYF. The CDR3 DNA sequence: TGTGCCATCAGTGAGTCCCTAAGGCGGGAGGGCCCCTCAGATACGCAGTATTTT.

This chain uses TRBV2 with TRBJ1-5, with a weak D call TRBD1 (5 bases). V was trimmed by 5 bases and J by 9 bases, leaving 20 bases between them. This CDR3 has 15 residues. The germline V gene encodes CDR1 SNHLY and CDR2 FYNNEI. CDR3 bases: TGTGCCAGCAGTACCGACAGAGCTGGGTCGGGGCCCCAGCATTTT. Translation: CASSTDRAGSGPQHF.

The genes are TRBV6-5 and TRBJ2-1; a possible D gene is TRBD1 (6 bases). V was shortened by 6 bases and J by 8 bases, with 17 bases between the two germline ends. This CDR3 comprises 14 residues. Germline V gene data show CDR1 as MNHEY and CDR2 as SVGAGI. In DNA, the CDR3 is TGTGCCAGCAGCCAGGGACCAGGGGTCGATGAGCAGTTCTTC. Translated, it gives CASSQGPGVDEQFF.

This rearrangement joins TRBV27 to TRBJ2-1; D possibly corresponds to TRBD1 (5 bases). CDR1 is MNHEY, CDR2 SMNVEV, per germline (reference sequence). The CDR3 is 16 residues long. Trimming took off 6 bases at V and 0 bases at J, with 15 bases between the two ends. In DNA form, the CDR3 reads TGTGCCAGCAGCAGGGCCCCGGCTATCTCCTACAATGAGCAGTTCTTC. Translating it yields CASSRAPAISYNEQFF.

The table lists this clone with a few counts. V gene TRBV11-3 combines with J gene TRBJ1-5; the D gene is possibly TRBD1 (5 bases). CDR1 SGHNT and CDR2 YENEEA come from the germline V gene. V lost 5 bases to trimming and J lost 5 bases, with 10 bases between them. The CDR3 has 13 residues. The CDR3 region has the DNA TGTGCCAGCAGCAGATTCAGGGATCAGCCCCAGCATTTT. It encodes CASSRFRDQPQHF.

For this clone: The junction departs from germline at one end; a sequencing error may be responsible. The rearrangement uses TRBV4-1 and TRBJ1-4, with D perhaps matching TRBD1 (5 bases). The germline gives CDR1 MGHRA, CDR2 YSYEKL. The CDR3 length is 12 residues. Written as DNA, the CDR3 is TGCGCCAACAGCCAAGCTGGGGCAGGGTGGTTTTTT. Amino acid sequence: CANSQAGAGWFF.

V gene TRBV7-2 combines with J gene TRBJ2-2, with TRBD1 as a possible D gene (6 bases). V was clipped by 1 base and J by 3 bases, with 9 bases between them. The CDR3 loop spans 15 amino acids. The germline V gene encodes CDR1 SGHTA and CDR2 FQGNSA. The CDR3 is CASSLVSGDTGELFF. The CDR3 DNA reads TGTGCCAGCAGCTTAGTATCAGGGGACACCGGGGAGCTGTTTTTT.

The gene calls are TRBV7-2 and TRBJ2-6, with D hard to call. This CDR3 is 14 amino acids long. Germline assignment: CDR1 SGHTA and CDR2 FQGNSA. V was shortened by 6 bases and J by 4 bases, with 10 bases between the two germline ends. The CDR3 sequence: CASSSASGANVLTF. The CDR3 DNA is TGTGCCAGCAGTTCAGCGTCAGGGGCCAACGTCCTGACTTTC.

The rearrangement joins TRBV9 to TRBJ2-6; D gene unclear. The CDR3 runs 15 residues. The V gene's germline CDR1 is SGDLS and CDR2 YYNGEE. V lost 0 bases to trimming and J lost 3 bases, with 7 bases between them. The chain's CDR3 is CASSVEGRGANVLTF. The CDR3 bases are TGTGCCAGCAGCGTAGAAGGGCGTGGGGCCAACGTCCTGACTTTC.

This clone has more than one count but fewer than ten. CDR3 sequence reads: CASSTLGDYTSTDTQYF. The CDR3 DNA is TGTGCCAGCAGCACCCTCGGGGACTACACTAGCACAGATACGCAGTATTTT. The rearrangement uses TRBV5-4 and TRBJ2-3; 7 positions agree with TRBD2. V lost 4 bases and J lost 0; bases outside the gene matches: 11. The CDR3 spans 17 residues. The V gene's germline CDR1 is SGHNT and CDR2 YYREEE (reference sequence).

The genes are TRBV11-3 and TRBJ2-7; D ambiguous. Trimming stripped 3 bases from V and 2 bases from J, with 8 bases between. The CDR3 has 13 amino acids. From germline, CDR1 is SGHNT and CDR2 YENEEA. CDR3 sequence: CASSFTPTYEQYF. The CDR3 bases are TGTGCCAGCAGCTTCACACCCACCTACGAGCAGTACTTC.

The V call is TRBV19, the J call TRBJ1-4; perhaps TRBD1 as D (5 bases). Looked up from germline, CDR1 is LNHDA and CDR2 is SQIVND (reference sequence). CDR3 length equals 14 residues. V lost 3 bases to trimming and J lost 6 bases, with 11 bases between them. The CDR3 spells CASSIRVPDEKLFF. For the CDR3, the DNA is TGTGCCAGTAGTATCAGGGTACCTGATGAAAAACTGTTTTTT.

J is TRBJ2-7 and V is TRBV6-1; D perhaps matches TRBD1 (6 bases). CDR1 and CDR2 (germline): MNHNS, SASEGT. The CDR3 is 15 residues long. V was clipped by 0 bases and J by 5 bases, with 14 bases between them. CDR3 amino acids: CASSEALGDRNEQYF. Written as DNA, the CDR3 is TGTGCCAGCAGTGAAGCGCTGGGAGACAGGAACGAGCAGTACTTC.

This clone was recorded once. The chain has TRBV19 and TRBJ1-1; the D is unclear. From germline, CDR1 is LNHDA and CDR2 SQIVND (reference sequence). The CDR3 is 14 amino acids. The V and J ends lost 5 bases and 1 base respectively, with 11 bases between them. The CDR3 is CASSSQDQNTEAFF. Written as DNA, the CDR3 is TGTGCCAGTAGTTCCCAGGATCAGAACACTGAAGCTTTCTTT.

V usage is TRBV7-8 and J usage is TRBJ1-2, with 7 positions matching TRBD1. CDR1 and CDR2 (germline): SGHVS, FQNEAQ. Trimming at V came to 1 base and at J to 6 bases, leaving 8 bases not matched to a gene. The CDR3 spans 15 residues. CDR3 loop: CASSLERIRGHGYTF. The CDR3 DNA sequence: TGTGCCAGCAGCTTAGAACGCATTAGGGGGCATGGCTACACCTTC.

This clone has at least ten counts. The chain has TRBV29-1 and TRBJ2-1; weak D call: TRBD2 (5 bases). V was shortened by 3 bases and J by 4 bases, with 13 bases between the two germline ends. This CDR3 has 14 residues. From germline, CDR1 is SQVTM and CDR2 ANQGSEA. DNA of the CDR3: TGCAGCGTTGACCGGGCTAGGAGGTACAATGAGCAGTTCTTC. Translating gives CSVDRARRYNEQFF.